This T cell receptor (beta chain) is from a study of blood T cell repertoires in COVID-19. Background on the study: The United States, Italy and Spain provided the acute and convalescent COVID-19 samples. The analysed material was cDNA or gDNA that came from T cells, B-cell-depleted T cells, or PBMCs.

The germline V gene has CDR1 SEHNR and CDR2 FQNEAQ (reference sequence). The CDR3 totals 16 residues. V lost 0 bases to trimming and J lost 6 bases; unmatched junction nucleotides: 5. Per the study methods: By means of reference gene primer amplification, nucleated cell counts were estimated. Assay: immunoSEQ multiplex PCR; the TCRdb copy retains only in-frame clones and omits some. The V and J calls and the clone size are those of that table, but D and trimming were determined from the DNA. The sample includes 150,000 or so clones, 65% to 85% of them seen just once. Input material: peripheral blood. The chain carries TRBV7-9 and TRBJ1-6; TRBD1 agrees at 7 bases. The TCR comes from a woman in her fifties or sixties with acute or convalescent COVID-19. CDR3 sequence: CASSLAGQDSNSPLHF. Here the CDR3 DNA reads TGTGCCAGCAGCTTAGCAGGACAGGATTCTAATTCACCCCTCCACTTT.